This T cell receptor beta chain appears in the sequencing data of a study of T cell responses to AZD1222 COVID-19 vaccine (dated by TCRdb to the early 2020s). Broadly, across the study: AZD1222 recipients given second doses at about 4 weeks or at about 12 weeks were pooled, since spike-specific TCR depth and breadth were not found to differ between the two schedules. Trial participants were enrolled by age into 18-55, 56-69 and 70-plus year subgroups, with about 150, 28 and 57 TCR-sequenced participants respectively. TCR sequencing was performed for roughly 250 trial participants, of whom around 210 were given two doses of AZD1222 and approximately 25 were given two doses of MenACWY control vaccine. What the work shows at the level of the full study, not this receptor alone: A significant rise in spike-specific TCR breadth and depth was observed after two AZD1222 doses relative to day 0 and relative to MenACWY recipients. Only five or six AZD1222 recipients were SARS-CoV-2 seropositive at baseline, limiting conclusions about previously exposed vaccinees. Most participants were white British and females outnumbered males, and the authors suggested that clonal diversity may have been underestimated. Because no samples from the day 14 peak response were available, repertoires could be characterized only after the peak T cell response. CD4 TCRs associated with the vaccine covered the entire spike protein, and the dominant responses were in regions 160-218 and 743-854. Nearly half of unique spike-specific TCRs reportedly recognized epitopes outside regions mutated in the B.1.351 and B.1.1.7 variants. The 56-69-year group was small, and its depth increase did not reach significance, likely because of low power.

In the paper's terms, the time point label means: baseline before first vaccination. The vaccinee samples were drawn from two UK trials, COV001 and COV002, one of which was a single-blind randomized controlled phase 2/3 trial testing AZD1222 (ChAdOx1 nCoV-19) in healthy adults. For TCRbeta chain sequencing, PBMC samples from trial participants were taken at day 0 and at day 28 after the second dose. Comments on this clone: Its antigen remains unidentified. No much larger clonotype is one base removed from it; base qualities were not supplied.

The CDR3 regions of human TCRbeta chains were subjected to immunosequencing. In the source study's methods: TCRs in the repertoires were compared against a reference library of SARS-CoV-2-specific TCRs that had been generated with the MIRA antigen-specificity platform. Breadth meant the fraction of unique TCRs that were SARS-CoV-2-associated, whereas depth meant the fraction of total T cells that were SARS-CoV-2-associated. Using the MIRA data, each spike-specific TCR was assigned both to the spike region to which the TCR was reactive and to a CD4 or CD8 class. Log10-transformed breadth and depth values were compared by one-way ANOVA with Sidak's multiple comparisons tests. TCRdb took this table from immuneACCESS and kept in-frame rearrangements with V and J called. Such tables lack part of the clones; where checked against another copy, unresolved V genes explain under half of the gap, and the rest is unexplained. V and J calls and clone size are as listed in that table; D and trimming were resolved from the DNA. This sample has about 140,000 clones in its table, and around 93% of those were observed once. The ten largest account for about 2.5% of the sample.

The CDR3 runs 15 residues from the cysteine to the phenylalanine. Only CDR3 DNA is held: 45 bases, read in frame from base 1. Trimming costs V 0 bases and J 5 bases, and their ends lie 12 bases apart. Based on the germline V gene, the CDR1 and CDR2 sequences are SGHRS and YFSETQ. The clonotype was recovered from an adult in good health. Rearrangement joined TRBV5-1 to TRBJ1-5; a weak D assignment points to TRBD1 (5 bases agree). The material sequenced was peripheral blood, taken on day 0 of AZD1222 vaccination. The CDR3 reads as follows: CASSLGFGGDQPQHF. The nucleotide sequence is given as TGCGCCAGCAGCTTGGGGTTCGGGGGTGATCAGCCCCAGCATTTT.